The 11 T cell receptor beta chains in this list originate from one sample, sequenced in a study of vaccination effects on CD4 cells after COVID-19. Ahead of sequencing, the ViraFEST assay grew antigen-specific CD4+ T cells using viral peptide pools. Scientists isolated CD4+ T cells after a roughly nine-day culture period ended. A PCR test confirmed that the person had SARS-CoV-2 infection between March and December 2020. Their antigen targets remain unknown. Method: immunoSEQ multiplex PCR; TCRdb's copy keeps in-frame clones and lacks some. The table includes under 20,000 clones, roughly 72% detected once. This specimen consisted of CD4+ T cells from PBMCs cultured with SARS-CoV-2 spike peptides, obtained before COVID-19 vaccination. These receptors all stem from a human donor who had a prior SARS-CoV-2 infection.

Only one count was recorded for this clone. The chain recombines TRBV6-4 with TRBJ2-1; tentative D call: TRBD2 (5 bases). V was pared by 6 bases and J by 0 bases, with 12 bases between. The CDR3 totals 15 residues. The V gene's germline CDR1 is MRHNA and CDR2 SNTAGT. CDR3 amino acids: CASSEGPYSYNEQFF. In DNA form, the CDR3 reads TGTGCCAGCAGCGAGGGTCCCTACTCCTACAATGAGCAGTTCTTC.

This clone is deemed medium-sized. This rearrangement joins TRBV2 to TRBJ2-3; D gene unclear. The ends were cut back, 8 bases at V and 5 bases at J, with 11 bases in the middle. The CDR3 is 12 amino acids. Germline-derived CDR1 and CDR2 are SNHLY and FYNNEI. The DNA of the CDR3 is TGTGCCAGCGGGAATATAGGAGATACGCAGTATTTT. Residues: CASGNIGDTQYF.

This chain connects TRBV7-2 to TRBJ2-7; D gene uncertain. This CDR3 region has 15 residues. Trimming took off 0 bases at V and 6 bases at J, with 15 bases between the two ends. Germline V gene sequence: CDR1 SGHTA, CDR2 FQGNSA. This CDR3 is CASSLAGRSSSEQYF. CDR3 nucleotide sequence: TGTGCCAGCAGCTTAGCGGGCAGAAGCAGCTCCGAGCAGTACTTC.

This clone appeared a single time. The chain recombines TRBV27 with TRBJ2-2; D call uncertain. V gave up 5 bases and J gave up 2 bases, with 18 bases separating them. The length of the CDR3 is 17 residues. CDR1 and CDR2 (germline): MNHEY, SMNVEV (reference sequence). The DNA of the CDR3 is TGTGCCAGCAGTCTGCGAGCAGGATCCCTAAACACCGGGGAGCTGTTTTTT. Residues: CASSLRAGSLNTGELFF.

This clone has only one observation. This sequence joins TRBV7-9 and TRBJ1-6; D might be TRBD1 (6 bases). CDR3 length: 13 residues. The germline V gene encodes CDR1 SEHNR and CDR2 FQNEAQ (reference sequence). The V and J ends lost 7 bases and 9 bases respectively, with 13 bases between them. The CDR3 bases are TGTGCCAGCAAGGGGGGAGTGGGTTCACCCCTCCACTTT. Translated: CASKGGVGSPLHF. Looking up the rest from reference TRBV7-9 and TRBJ1-6 gives the full variable domain: DTGVSQNPRHKITKRGQNVTFRCDPISEHNRLYWYRQTLGQGPEFLTYFQNEAQLEKSRLLSDRFSAERPKGSFSTLEIQRTEQGDSAMYLCASKGGVGSPLHFGNGTRLTVT.

This sequence joins TRBV5-1 and TRBJ2-1; 10 bases line up with TRBD2. From germline, CDR1 is SGHRS and CDR2 YFSETQ. The CDR3 contains 15 residues. J lost 6 bases, V lost 1 base, and 4 bases had no gene match. The CDR3 DNA follows: TGCGCCAGCAGCTTGAGCGGGGGGGGGATCAATGAGCAGTTCTTC. It codes for CASSLSGGGINEQFF.

The rearrangement joins TRBV4-1 to TRBJ2-1, with unresolved D. Germline CDR1 is MGHRA and CDR2 is YSYEKL. The CDR3 covers 16 residues. With 3 bases removed from V and 2 bases from J, the gap between germline ends came to 14 bases. The CDR3 sequence is CASSHEHLPTYNEQFF. CDR3 nucleotides: TGCGCCAGCAGCCACGAACATCTACCTACCTACAATGAGCAGTTCTTC.

This chain connects TRBV14 to TRBJ1-2; D is unresolved. V lost 1 base and J lost 7, with 13 bases in between. There are 14 residues in the CDR3. Germline-derived CDR1 and CDR2 are SGHDN and FVKESK. CDR3 sequence reads: CASSQVTTASGYTF. CDR3 nucleotides: TGTGCCAGCAGCCAAGTTACGACGGCCTCTGGCTACACCTTC.

This clone appeared once. CDR3 bases: TGTGCCAGCAGCGTAGAGTGGACAGTCAATGAGCAGTTCTTC. Translated, it gives CASSVEWTVNEQFF. The chain links TRBV9 to TRBJ2-1, with D tentatively TRBD1 (6 bases). The germline V gene has CDR1 SGDLS and CDR2 YYNGEE. CDR3 length: 14 residues. Deletions cut 0 bases from V and 6 bases from J, with 10 bases between.

The chain couples TRBV19 to TRBJ2-1; D not certain. The CDR3 has 14 amino acids. V gave up 1 base and J gave up 3 bases, with 7 bases separating them. Germline V gene sequence: CDR1 LNHDA, CDR2 SQIVND (reference sequence). The CDR3 protein is CASSIAGSYNEQFF. The CDR3 DNA reads TGTGCCAGTAGTATAGCAGGCAGCTACAATGAGCAGTTCTTC.

The chain recombines TRBV5-1 with TRBJ2-3; 12 bases line up with TRBD2. Germline-derived CDR1 and CDR2 are SGHRS and YFSETQ. CDR3 size: 16 residues. The V gene end was trimmed by 1 base and the J gene end by 4 bases; junction bases not matched to a gene: 4. DNA for the CDR3: TGCGCCAGCAGCTTGTGGGGACTAGCGGGTTCAGATACGCAGTATTTT. This sequence encodes CASSLWGLAGSDTQYF. The full variable domain, in which reference TRBV5-1 and TRBJ2-3 provide the parts outside the CDR3, is KAGVTQTPRYLIKTRGQQVTLSCSPISGHRSVSWYQQTPGQGLQFLFEYFSETQRNKGNFPGRFSGRQFSNSRSEMNVSTLELGDSALYLCASSLWGLAGSDTQYFGPGTRLTVL.